These T cell receptor beta chains were read from a single sample in a study of blood T cell repertoires in COVID-19. Some clones are missing from TCRdb's copy, which holds only in-frame ones; the method was immunoSEQ multiplex PCR. The repertoire consists of about 210,000 clones, with approximately 80% occurring once and the leading ten covering 13%. Sequenced material: peripheral blood. The source is a human donor in a cohort sampled during active COVID-19. The CDR3 runs from the conserved cysteine through the conserved F or W. Fields, in order: V gene, J gene, CDR3 length, D gene, clone size, CDR3 protein, CDR3 DNA. A D gene is named only where the DNA matches it firmly. Part of the rows lack a size; the others show once, few, many or a class for expanded clones.

>TRBV4-2|TRBJ1-2|13|NA|many
CASSQTAVGGYTF
TGTGCCAGCAGTCAGACCGCCGTCGGGGGCTACACCTTC
>TRBV6-5|TRBJ2-7|13|NA|NA
CASSYLRGYEQYF
TGTGCCAGCAGTTACCTCCGGGGCTACGAGCAGTACTTC
>TRBV4-2|TRBJ1-2|14|NA|NA
CASSQGRELFGYTF
TGTGCCAGCAGCCAAGGGCGGGAACTGTTTGGCTACACCTTC
>TRBV12-3/TRBV12-4|TRBJ2-1|11|TRBD1|NA
CASSPGTVRFF
TGTGCCAGCAGTCCCGGGACAGTAAGGTTCTTC
>TRBV4-1|TRBJ2-3|17|NA|medium-sized
CASSPTGDPFSTDTQYF
TGCGCCAGCAGCCCAACAGGAGACCCCTTCAGCACAGATACGCAGTATTTT
>TRBV28|TRBJ2-7|13|NA|once
CASSEDSDLRAGF
TGTGCCAGCAGCGAGGACAGCGATCTACGAGCAGGCTTC
>TRBV15|TRBJ1-1|15|NA|NA
CATSRDQNPNTEAFF
TGTGCCACCAGCAGAGATCAGAACCCGAACACTGAAGCTTTCTTT
>TRBV11-1|TRBJ2-2|16|TRBD2|NA
CASSLAPGRGSGELFF
TGTGCCAGCAGCTTAGCGCCAGGGCGGGGGTCCGGGGAGCTGTTTTTT
>TRBV7-9|TRBJ1-2|12|NA|few
CASSFEDTYYTF
TGTGCCAGCAGCTTTGAGGACACCTACTACACCTTC
>TRBV2|TRBJ1-5|18|NA|NA
CASSEALAGALSNQPQHF
TGTGCCAGCAGTGAAGCGCTTGCAGGGGCTCTTAGCAATCAGCCCCAGCATTTT
>TRBV9|TRBJ1-3|14|NA|NA
CASSLQGTGNTIYF
TGTGCCAGCAGCCTACAGGGCACTGGAAACACCATATATTTT
>TRBV28|TRBJ1-2|15|NA|NA
CASSPPRAGNYGYTF
TGTGCCAGCAGTCCACCCCGGGCAGGGAACTATGGCTACACCTTC
>TRBV3-1/TRBV3-2|TRBJ2-1|12|NA|NA
CASSQERGEQFF
TGTGCCAGCAGCCAAGAGCGTGGTGAGCAGTTCTTC
>TRBV13|TRBJ1-2|15|TRBD1|NA
CASSVGTGSRYGYTF
TGTGCCAGCAGCGTAGGGACAGGGAGTAGGTATGGCTACACCTTC
>TRBV19|TRBJ1-2|13|TRBD1|NA
CASTLGQGDGYTF
TGTGCCAGTACACTTGGACAGGGGGATGGCTACACCTTC
>TRBV7-8|TRBJ1-1|15|NA|NA
CASSTGRSMNTEAFF
TGTGCCAGCAGTACAGGACGGTCCATGAACACTGAAGCTTTCTTT
>TRBV6-5|TRBJ1-1|13|TRBD1|once
CASSYLRDREAFF
TGTGCCAGCAGTTACCTTAGGGACAGGGAAGCTTTCTTT
>TRBV11-2|TRBJ2-7|13|TRBD1|NA
CASSTDRGYEQYF
TGTGCCAGCAGCACGGACAGGGGCTACGAGCAGTACTTC
>TRBV15|TRBJ1-1|13|TRBD1|NA
CATSRERQGEAFF
TGTGCCACCAGCAGAGAACGACAGGGTGAAGCTTTCTTT
>TRBV27|TRBJ2-2|12|NA|NA
CASRRGTGELFF
TGTGCCAGCAGACGGGGGACCGGGGAGCTGTTTTTT
>TRBV7-2|TRBJ2-3|16|NA|NA
CASSTPAGLFTDTQYF
TGTGCCAGCAGCACGCCGGCGGGGCTATTCACAGATACGCAGTATTTT
>TRBV5-1|TRBJ2-1|16|TRBD1|NA
CASSPGQGASYNEQFF
TGCGCCAGCAGCCCGGGACAGGGGGCCTCCTACAATGAGCAGTTCTTC
>TRBV5-4|TRBJ1-6|14|NA|NA
CASSSPQGDSPLHF
TGTGCCAGCAGCTCCCCCCAGGGTGATTCACCCCTCCACTTT
>TRBV7-9|TRBJ2-7|14|NA|NA
CASRGTGLGYEQYF
TGTGCCAGCAGGGGTACAGGGTTAGGATACGAGCAGTACTTC
>TRBV27|TRBJ2-7|18|TRBD1|once
CASSSSGQGAMPPYEQYF
TGTGCCAGCAGCTCCTCGGGACAGGGGGCAATGCCCCCCTACGAGCAGTACTTC
>TRBV9|TRBJ2-6|16|NA|NA
CASSAFTGLGANVLTF
TGTGCCAGCAGCGCGTTTACAGGGCTGGGGGCCAACGTCCTGACTTTC
>TRBV5-6|TRBJ2-2|15|TRBD1|NA
CASSSGTGGSGELFF
TGTGCCAGCAGCTCTGGGACAGGGGGCTCCGGGGAGCTGTTTTTT
>TRBV7-9|TRBJ1-1|14|NA|NA
CASSLRGQNTEAFF
TGTGCCAGCAGCTTAAGAGGACAGAACACTGAAGCTTTCTTT
>TRBV19|TRBJ2-3|14|TRBD1|NA
CASSIPGQTDTQYF
TGTGCCAGTAGTATTCCGGGACAGACAGATACGCAGTATTTT
>TRBV5-1|TRBJ2-2|13|NA|NA
CASSSLNTGELFF
TGCGCCAGCAGCTCTTTAAATACCGGGGAGCTGTTTTTT
>TRBV3-1/TRBV3-2|TRBJ1-1|14|NA|NA
CASSQDSGSTEAFF
TGTGCCAGCAGCCAAGATTCGGGGAGCACTGAAGCTTTCTTT
>TRBV2|TRBJ1-1|13|TRBD1|NA
CASNQGGNTEAFF
TGTGCCAGCAACCAGGGGGGGAACACTGAAGCTTTCTTT
>TRBV7-9|TRBJ1-2|14|NA|NA
CASSPRHQATGYTF
TGTGCCAGCAGCCCCAGACACCAGGCAACCGGCTACACCTTC
>TRBV11-2|TRBJ1-6|13|NA|once
CASSLGRGGTLHF
TGTGCCAGCAGCTTAGGAAGAGGGGGTACCCTCCACTTT
>TRBV28|TRBJ2-5|12|TRBD2|NA
CASSRTSRGAYF
TGTGCCAGCTCCAGGACTAGCCGTGGTGCGTACTTC
>TRBV3-1/TRBV3-2|TRBJ2-7|14|NA|few
CASRNLGSSWEQYF
TGTGCCAGCAGAAACCTGGGCTCATCTTGGGAGCAGTACTTC
>TRBV3-1/TRBV3-2|TRBJ2-7|16|TRBD1|NA
CASSQATGTARYEQYF
TGTGCCAGCAGCCAGGCCACCGGGACAGCCCGCTACGAGCAGTACTTC
>TRBV5-5|TRBJ2-5|15|NA|NA
CASSPDSTGWETQYF
TGTGCCAGCAGCCCCGATTCCACAGGGTGGGAGACCCAGTACTTC
>TRBV6-1|TRBJ2-3|16|NA|NA
CASSETFRGATDTQYF
TGTGCCAGCAGTGAAACATTCCGCGGGGCCACAGATACGCAGTATTTT
>TRBV7-2|TRBJ2-3|15|TRBD2|NA
CASSPRTSPADTQYF
TGTGCCAGCAGCCCGCGGACTAGCCCGGCAGATACGCAGTATTTT
>TRBV6-5|TRBJ1-5|13|NA|NA
CASNQGSNQPQHF
TGTGCCAGTAATCAGGGTAGCAATCAGCCCCAGCATTTT
>TRBV11-2|TRBJ1-6|14|NA|NA
CASSFGQGGSPLHF
TGTGCCAGCAGCTTTGGGCAGGGAGGGTCACCCCTCCACTTT
>TRBV3-1/TRBV3-2|TRBJ2-1|14|NA|NA
CASSQATRVNEQFF
TGTGCCAGCAGCCAAGCCACACGGGTCAATGAGCAGTTCTTC
>TRBV12-3/TRBV12-4|TRBJ2-1|10|NA|NA
CASIRGEQFF
TGTGCCAGCATTCGGGGGGAGCAGTTCTTC
>TRBV28|TRBJ2-7|12|NA|NA
CASSITGYEQYF
TGTGCCAGCAGTATCACAGGCTACGAGCAGTACTTC
>TRBV2|TRBJ1-3|15|TRBD1|NA
CASSEGQGAGNTIYF
TGTGCCAGCAGTGAAGGACAGGGAGCTGGAAACACCATATATTTT